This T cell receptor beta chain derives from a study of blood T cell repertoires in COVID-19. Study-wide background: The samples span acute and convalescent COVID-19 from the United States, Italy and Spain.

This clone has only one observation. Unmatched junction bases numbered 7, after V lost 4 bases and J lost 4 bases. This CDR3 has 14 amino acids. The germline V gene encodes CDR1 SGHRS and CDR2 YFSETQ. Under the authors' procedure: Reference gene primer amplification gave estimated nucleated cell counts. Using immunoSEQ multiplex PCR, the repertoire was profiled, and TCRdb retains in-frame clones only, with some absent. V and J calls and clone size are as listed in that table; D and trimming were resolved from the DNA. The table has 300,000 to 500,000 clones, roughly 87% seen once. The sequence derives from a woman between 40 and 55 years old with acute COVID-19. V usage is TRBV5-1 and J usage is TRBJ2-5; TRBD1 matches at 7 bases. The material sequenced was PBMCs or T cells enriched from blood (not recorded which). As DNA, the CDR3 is TGCGCCAGCAGCGGGTGGGGACAGTCAGAGACCCAGTACTTC. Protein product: CASSGWGQSETQYF. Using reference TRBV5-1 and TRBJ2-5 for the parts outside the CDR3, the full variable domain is KAGVTQTPRYLIKTRGQQVTLSCSPISGHRSVSWYQQTPGQGLQFLFEYFSETQRNKGNFPGRFSGRQFSNSRSEMNVSTLELGDSALYLCASSGWGQSETQYFGPGTRLLVL.